One sample yielded the 6 T cell receptor beta chains listed below, sequenced in a study of blood T cell repertoires in COVID-19. Clones were read by immunoSEQ multiplex PCR, and TCRdb kept only the in-frame ones, dropping some. The sample gives about 100,000 clones, about 91% of which show up once; approximately 5% is in the top ten. Sequenced sample: peripheral blood. Every receptor here comes from a human donor in a cohort sampled during active COVID-19.

The V call is TRBV19, the J call TRBJ2-3, with a possible D match to TRBD2 (6 bases). Germline values: CDR1 LNHDA, CDR2 SQIVND (reference sequence). The CDR3 length is 14 residues. The V end was cut by 6 bases, the J end by 4 bases, with 14 bases between. The chain's CDR3 is CASSPGRGADTQYF. CDR3 bases: TGTGCCAGTAGCCCCGGGAGAGGAGCAGATACGCAGTATTTT.

This clone was observed a few times. This chain uses TRBV27 with TRBJ2-3; 7 bases fit TRBD2. There are 17 residues in the CDR3. With V trimmed by 4 bases and J by 0 bases, 10 bases remained unmatched. The germline V gene has CDR1 MNHEY and CDR2 SMNVEV (reference sequence). In DNA form, the CDR3 reads TGTGCCAGCAGTTCCCCCAGGCTAGCGGTGAGCACAGATACGCAGTATTTT. This gives the protein CASSSPRLAVSTDTQYF.

V and J are TRBV6-5 and TRBJ2-1; 12 bases are a match to TRBD2. The CDR3 spans 14 residues. With V trimmed by 6 bases and J by 6 bases, 3 bases remained unmatched. The V gene's germline CDR1 is MNHEY and CDR2 SVGAGI. In DNA form, the CDR3 reads TGTGCCAGCAGCAGACTAGCGGGAGCCAATGAGCAGTTCTTC. As protein: CASSRLAGANEQFF.

J is TRBJ2-2 and V is TRBV6-4; TRBD2 agrees at 16 bases. CDR1 and CDR2 from the germline V gene are MRHNA and SNTAGT. The CDR3 is made up of 18 amino acids. The junction had 0 bases not matched to a gene; V was cut back by 2 bases and J by 0 bases. The CDR3 bases are TGTGCCAGCAGTGACGGGACTAGCGGGAGGGCGAACACCGGGGAGCTGTTTTTT. It translates to CASSDGTSGRANTGELFF.

J is TRBJ2-1 and V is TRBV5-6, with 7 bases that match TRBD1. The CDR3 consists of 15 residues. With V trimmed by 3 bases and J by 2 bases, 5 bases remained unmatched. Germline assignment: CDR1 SGHDT and CDR2 YYEEEE. The CDR3 bases are TGTGCCAGCAGCTATGTGGGACAGACCTACAATGAGCAGTTCTTC. As protein: CASSYVGQTYNEQFF.

In this sample, this clone turned up once. V usage is TRBV30 and J usage is TRBJ1-2; no definite D call. Germline assignment: CDR1 GTSNPN and CDR2 SVGIG (reference sequence). The V end was cut by 2 bases, the J end by 4 bases, with 8 bases between. The length of the CDR3 is 12 residues. The CDR3 loop is CAWSSTGYGYTF. The DNA of the CDR3 is TGTGCCTGGAGTTCCACGGGCTATGGCTACACCTTC.